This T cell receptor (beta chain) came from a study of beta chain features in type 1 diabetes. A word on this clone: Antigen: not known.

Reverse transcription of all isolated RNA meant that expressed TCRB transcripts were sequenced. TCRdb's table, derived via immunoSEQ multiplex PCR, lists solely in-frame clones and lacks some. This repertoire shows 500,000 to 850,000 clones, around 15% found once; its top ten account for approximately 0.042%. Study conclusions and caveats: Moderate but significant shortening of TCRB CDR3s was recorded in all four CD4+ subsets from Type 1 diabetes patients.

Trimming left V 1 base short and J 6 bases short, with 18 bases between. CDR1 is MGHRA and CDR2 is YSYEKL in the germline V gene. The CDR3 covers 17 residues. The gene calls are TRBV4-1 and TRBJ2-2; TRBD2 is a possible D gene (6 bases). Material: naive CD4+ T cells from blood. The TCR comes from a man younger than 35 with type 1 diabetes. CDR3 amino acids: CASSQGRSGLIPGELFF. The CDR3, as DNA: TGCGCCAGCAGCCAAGGCCGGTCCGGACTAATCCCCGGGGAGCTGTTTTTT.